These T cell receptor beta chains were read from a single sample in a study of siplizumab effects on memory and regulatory T cells. TCRdb's table, derived via immunoSEQ multiplex PCR, lists solely in-frame clones and lacks some. The data contain 85,000 to 120,000 clones, more than 85% of them singletons. Sequenced material: CD4+ T cells sorted from blood. These receptors came from a human donor in good health. CDR3s include the opening cysteine and the closing phenylalanine or tryptophan. The D gene is left open where the match is weak. A row's size may be missing; if present it is once, few, many or a size class.

CDR3 DNA: TGTGCCAGCAGCTTGGGAGTCTCTACGGGGGCTTTCTTT; CDR3 protein: CASSLGVSTGAFF; CDR3 length: 13; J gene: TRBJ1-1; clone size: -; V gene: TRBV5-4; D gene: -
CDR3 DNA: TGTGCCAGCAGTGAAGCTCCCGCCTCAACTAATGAAAAACTGTTTTTT; CDR3 protein: CASSEAPASTNEKLFF; CDR3 length: 16; J gene: TRBJ1-4; clone size: -; V gene: TRBV2; D gene: -
CDR3 DNA: TGCAGCGTTGAAGATTTCATTGGCACTGAAGCTTTCTTT; CDR3 protein: CSVEDFIGTEAFF; CDR3 length: 13; J gene: TRBJ1-1; clone size: few; V gene: TRBV29-1; D gene: -
CDR3 DNA: TGTGCCAGTAGTAAACGACAGGGGGCCGGGACCCAGTACTTC; CDR3 protein: CASSKRQGAGTQYF; CDR3 length: 14; J gene: TRBJ2-5; clone size: -; V gene: TRBV19; D gene: TRBD1
CDR3 DNA: TGTGCCAGCTCACCAAACGGAGCGGGGAGCAATCAGCCCCAGCATTTT; CDR3 protein: CASSPNGAGSNQPQHF; CDR3 length: 16; J gene: TRBJ1-5; clone size: few; V gene: TRBV18; D gene: -
CDR3 DNA: TGTGCCAGTGATGACAGGGCGAGGGGCACAGATACGCAGTATTTT; CDR3 protein: CASDDRARGTDTQYF; CDR3 length: 15; J gene: TRBJ2-3; clone size: -; V gene: TRBV19; D gene: TRBD1
CDR3 DNA: TGTGCCAGCTCACCAACGTCTGGGTTGAACACTGAAGCTTTCTTT; CDR3 protein: CASSPTSGLNTEAFF; CDR3 length: 15; J gene: TRBJ1-1; clone size: -; V gene: TRBV18; D gene: -
CDR3 DNA: TGTGCCAGCAGCTCTGGACTAGCGGGAGGGTCCGGGGAGCTGTTTTTT; CDR3 protein: CASSSGLAGGSGELFF; CDR3 length: 16; J gene: TRBJ2-2; clone size: -; V gene: TRBV11-3; D gene: TRBD2
CDR3 DNA: TGTGCCAGCAACCGAAGGGGTGGTAGGGGCTACACCTTC; CDR3 protein: CASNRRGGRGYTF; CDR3 length: 13; J gene: TRBJ1-2; clone size: -; V gene: TRBV28; D gene: -
CDR3 DNA: TGTGCCAGCAGCCAGCGGGAACTCTCCTACGAGCAGTACTTC; CDR3 protein: CASSQRELSYEQYF; CDR3 length: 14; J gene: TRBJ2-7; clone size: -; V gene: TRBV2; D gene: TRBD2
CDR3 DNA: TGCGCCAGCATGGGGAGCACAGATACGCAGTATTTT; CDR3 protein: CASMGSTDTQYF; CDR3 length: 12; J gene: TRBJ2-3; clone size: once; V gene: TRBV10-1; D gene: -
CDR3 DNA: TGCGCCAGCAGATTTGACGGGACATGGAACACTGAAGCTTTCTTT; CDR3 protein: CASRFDGTWNTEAFF; CDR3 length: 15; J gene: TRBJ1-1; clone size: -; V gene: TRBV5-1; D gene: -
CDR3 DNA: TGTGCCTGGAGTGTTTTCAGAAATCAAGAGACCCAGTACTTC; CDR3 protein: CAWSVFRNQETQYF; CDR3 length: 14; J gene: TRBJ2-5; clone size: -; V gene: TRBV30; D gene: -
CDR3 DNA: TGTGCCAGTAGTATAGCTTACACCCCAGGGTTTAGGGTCTACAATGAGCAGTTCTTC; CDR3 protein: CASSIAYTPGFRVYNEQFF; CDR3 length: 19; J gene: TRBJ2-1; clone size: -; V gene: TRBV19; D gene: -
CDR3 DNA: TGTGCCAGCAGGGATGTTTTCAGCAATCAGCCCCAGCATTTT; CDR3 protein: CASRDVFSNQPQHF; CDR3 length: 14; J gene: TRBJ1-5; clone size: -; V gene: TRBV27; D gene: -
CDR3 DNA: TGCAGCGTTGAAGATCGAGGCGATGAAAAACTGTTTTTT; CDR3 protein: CSVEDRGDEKLFF; CDR3 length: 13; J gene: TRBJ1-4; clone size: -; V gene: TRBV29-1; D gene: -
CDR3 DNA: TGCGCCAGCAGGATGGGACTAGCGGCAAGCTCCTACAATGAGCAGTTCTTC; CDR3 protein: CASRMGLAASSYNEQFF; CDR3 length: 17; J gene: TRBJ2-1; clone size: -; V gene: TRBV5-1; D gene: TRBD2
CDR3 DNA: TGTGCCAGCAGCACCAGACAGGGGCCCTACGAGCAGTACTTC; CDR3 protein: CASSTRQGPYEQYF; CDR3 length: 14; J gene: TRBJ2-7; clone size: -; V gene: TRBV7-9; D gene: TRBD1
CDR3 DNA: TGTGCCAGCAGCGCCCTAGACAATCGCAATCAGCCCCAGCATTTT; CDR3 protein: CASSALDNRNQPQHF; CDR3 length: 15; J gene: TRBJ1-5; clone size: -; V gene: TRBV5-6; D gene: -
CDR3 DNA: TGTGCCAGCAGCCTAATGGGAGAGCAGTACTTC; CDR3 protein: CASSLMGEQYF; CDR3 length: 11; J gene: TRBJ2-7; clone size: -; V gene: TRBV7-9; D gene: -
CDR3 DNA: TGCAGCGTTGAAGATACGTCCCGGGGCTATGGCTACACCTTC; CDR3 protein: CSVEDTSRGYGYTF; CDR3 length: 14; J gene: TRBJ1-2; clone size: -; V gene: TRBV29-1; D gene: -
CDR3 DNA: TGTGCCAGCAGCTCTTGGACCGAGGGCTCCTACGAGCAGTACTTC; CDR3 protein: CASSSWTEGSYEQYF; CDR3 length: 15; J gene: TRBJ2-7; clone size: -; V gene: TRBV7-6; D gene: -
CDR3 DNA: TGTGCCAGCAGCTTAGCGCCCGGGCGGAATAATCAGCCCCAGCATTTT; CDR3 protein: CASSLAPGRNNQPQHF; CDR3 length: 16; J gene: TRBJ1-5; clone size: -; V gene: TRBV7-2; D gene: -
CDR3 DNA: TGTGCCAGCAGCCAAGGTCTAGCGGGAGGCTACGAGCAGTACTTC; CDR3 protein: CASSQGLAGGYEQYF; CDR3 length: 15; J gene: TRBJ2-7; clone size: -; V gene: TRBV14; D gene: TRBD2
CDR3 DNA: TGTGCCAGCTCGGAAGAGTTTAGTGAAAAACTGTTTTTT; CDR3 protein: CASSEEFSEKLFF; CDR3 length: 13; J gene: TRBJ1-4; clone size: -; V gene: TRBV18; D gene: -
CDR3 DNA: TGTGCCAGCAAAGGGACAGCTGGAAACACCATATATTTT; CDR3 protein: CASKGTAGNTIYF; CDR3 length: 13; J gene: TRBJ1-3; clone size: -; V gene: TRBV28; D gene: TRBD1
CDR3 DNA: TGTGCCAGCAGCTTAGGGGGGGCCGGGATATCGAGCTACACCTTC; CDR3 protein: CASSLGGAGISSYTF; CDR3 length: 15; J gene: TRBJ1-2; clone size: -; V gene: TRBV7-2; D gene: -
CDR3 DNA: TGTGCCAGCAGCTTGGGGACTAGCGAATCTAGCACAGATACGCAGTATTTT; CDR3 protein: CASSLGTSESSTDTQYF; CDR3 length: 17; J gene: TRBJ2-3; clone size: once; V gene: TRBV5-4; D gene: TRBD2
CDR3 DNA: TGTGCCAGTAGTATAGATCTGGTCTACGAGCAGTACTTC; CDR3 protein: CASSIDLVYEQYF; CDR3 length: 13; J gene: TRBJ2-7; clone size: -; V gene: TRBV19; D gene: -
CDR3 DNA: TGTGCCAGCTCACTAAAAGCAAATTCGAACACCGGGGAGCTGTTTTTT; CDR3 protein: CASSLKANSNTGELFF; CDR3 length: 16; J gene: TRBJ2-2; clone size: -; V gene: TRBV18; D gene: -
CDR3 DNA: TGTGCCAGCAGCTTCCCGGTGGCGGAAAGCACAGATACGCAGTATTTT; CDR3 protein: CASSFPVAESTDTQYF; CDR3 length: 16; J gene: TRBJ2-3; clone size: -; V gene: TRBV7-2; D gene: -
CDR3 DNA: TGTGCCAGCAGTGACTCGGGGCTCCGCGGGGATACGCAGTATTTT; CDR3 protein: CASSDSGLRGDTQYF; CDR3 length: 15; J gene: TRBJ2-3; clone size: -; V gene: TRBV6-4; D gene: -
CDR3 DNA: TGTGCCAGCAGCCAGGTCAGGGACCGAAGAAGGGAGACCCAGTACTTC; CDR3 protein: CASSQVRDRRRETQYF; CDR3 length: 16; J gene: TRBJ2-5; clone size: -; V gene: TRBV14; D gene: -
CDR3 DNA: TGTGCCAGCAGTGAAGCCCCTGTTGGGGATGCTTTCTTT; CDR3 protein: CASSEAPVGDAFF; CDR3 length: 13; J gene: TRBJ1-1; clone size: few; V gene: TRBV2; D gene: -
CDR3 DNA: TGCGCCAGCAGCCACGCCGCGAAAAATCAGCCCCAGCATTTT; CDR3 protein: CASSHAAKNQPQHF; CDR3 length: 14; J gene: TRBJ1-5; clone size: -; V gene: TRBV4-1; D gene: -